This T cell receptor (beta chain) derives from a study of blood T cell repertoires in COVID-19. The CDR3 consists of 14 residues. Trimming removed 3 bases at V and 4 bases at J, with 12 bases between. From germline, CDR1 is SGHRS and CDR2 YFSETQ. Authors' methods: Scientists estimated how many nucleated cells there were by amplifying reference gene primers. Profiling relied on immunoSEQ multiplex PCR, and the TCRdb table lists in-frame clones only, not all of them. That table is the source of V, J and clone size, and D and trimming were worked out from the DNA. The sample shows about 110,000 clones, approximately 85% of them seen only once.

The TCR comes from a human donor in a cohort sampled during active COVID-19. V and J are TRBV5-1 and TRBJ2-3; perhaps TRBD1 as D (8 bases). What was sequenced was peripheral blood. The CDR3 region has the DNA TGCGCCAGCAGCTCAACAGGGGGGGCAGATACGCAGTATTTT. Amino acid sequence: CASSSTGGADTQYF.